This TCR beta chain comes out of a study of blood T cells in healthy people across ages. It was with a sample-barcoded 5' primer and a J-beta primer mix that a second PCR of roughly 6 to 12 cycles was run. TCRdb fed the 5' RACE reads into MiXCR, producing one record per CDR3 protein. Altogether about 1.8 million distinct CDR3 sequences are present, around half being singletons, with the ten largest covering over 2%. This CDR3 is built from 16 residues. The trim removed 6 bases at V and 2 bases at J, leaving 10 bases unmatched. Germline loops: CDR1 MNHNS, CDR2 SASEGT. This clonotype was recorded once. The sequencing input was blood. The genes are TRBV6-1 and TRBJ1-5, with 7 bases matching TRBD1. The sequence was obtained from a woman aged 35 to 49 in good health. In DNA, the CDR3 is TGTGCCAGCAGGGCAAACAGGGGATGGGGCAATCAGCCCCAGCATTTT. It translates to CASRANRGWGNQPQHF.